The 20 T cell receptor beta chains below all came from one sample that was sequenced in a study of post-analysis software for immune sequencing data. General study results and limits: Patients carried roughly 5 TRBV segments more frequently than controls did, and TRBV5-6, TRBV5-1 and TRBV20-1 were among them.

TCR beta cDNA libraries included unique molecular identifiers. Each CDR3 protein gets one entry after TCRdb re-called the PCR reads with MiXCR. The profile shows roughly 620,000 distinct CDR3 sequences, about 44% of them singletons. These receptors are not linked to any known antigen. Sequenced material: blood. The receptors come from a girl aged 10 to 17 with multiple sclerosis.

DNA of the CDR3: TGTGCCAGCAGCTTGAATTTCTTGGGACTAGCGGGGGGGCCGGTCAAAAACATTCAGTACTTC. This gives the protein CASSLNFLGLAGGPVKNIQYF. This sequence joins TRBV5-8 and TRBJ2-4; 16 positions match TRBD2. Unmatched junction bases numbered 13, after V lost 1 base and J lost 3 bases. This CDR3 contains 21 residues. CDR1 is SGHTS, CDR2 YDEGEE, per germline. Together with reference TRBV5-8 and TRBJ2-4, the CDR3 gives the full variable domain: EAGVTQSPTHLIKTRGQQATLRCSPISGHTSVYWYQQALGLGLQFLLWYDEGEERNRGNFPPRFSGRQFPNYSSELNVNALELEDSALYLCASSLNFLGLAGGPVKNIQYFGAGTRLSVL.

This clonotype has a handful of counts. The rearrangement links TRBV5-1 to TRBJ2-3, with TRBD2 as a possible D gene (6 bases). Trimming stripped 0 bases from V and 4 bases from J, with 15 bases between. This CDR3 comprises 16 residues. Germline-derived CDR1 and CDR2 are SGHRS and YFSETQ. CDR3: CASSLAGVGSADTQYF. The CDR3 DNA is TGCGCCAGCAGCTTGGCCGGAGTCGGGAGCGCAGATACGCAGTATTTT.

This chain connects TRBV5-1 to TRBJ1-3, with unresolved D. The CDR3 covers 15 residues. Trimming removed 2 bases at V and 9 bases at J, with 18 bases between. From germline, CDR1 is SGHRS and CDR2 YFSETQ. The CDR3 nucleotides read TGCGCCAGCAGCTTCCAGACCGGCCACGACGGCACCATATATTTT. This sequence encodes CASSFQTGHDGTIYF.

The rearrangement joins TRBV28 to TRBJ2-3; 10 bases are a match to TRBD1. The CDR3 covers 13 residues. Germline trimming cut 6 bases from V and 10 bases from J; bases unmatched to any gene: 7. Germline V gives CDR1 MDHEN, CDR2 SYDVKM. The CDR3 loop is CASRRPGQGSQYF. CDR3 in DNA: TGTGCCAGCAGGAGGCCGGGACAGGGGTCGCAGTATTTT.

This clonotype has a handful of counts. The chain has TRBV27 and TRBJ2-1; tentatively, D is TRBD1 (6 bases). There are 15 residues in the CDR3. Per germline, CDR1 MNHEY and CDR2 SMNVEV (reference sequence). Trimming pared 2 bases from V and 8 bases from J, leaving 16 bases between. The CDR3 nucleotides are TGTGCCAGCAGTTTAGAGGGGGTAGGTGGGGATGAGCAGTTCTTC. Its translation: CASSLEGVGGDEQFF.

This clonotype has a handful of counts. The chain has TRBV6-1 and TRBJ1-2; D perhaps matches TRBD1 (5 bases). From germline, CDR1 is MNHNS and CDR2 SASEGT. The CDR3 has 17 amino acids. V lost 6 bases, J lost 4 bases, and 24 bases lay in between. For the CDR3, the DNA is TGTGCCAGCAGCTCGACCTCCGGGCCCCCGGGGGGCTATGGCTACACCTTC. It is translated as CASSSTSGPPGGYGYTF.

The chain combines TRBV10-3 with TRBJ2-1; the match to TRBD2 covers 8 bases. Germline V lookup: CDR1 ENHRY, CDR2 SYGVKD. J lost 9 bases, V lost 3 bases, and 7 bases had no gene match. This CDR3 contains 14 residues. The CDR3 loop reads CAISEASGRFEQFF. The CDR3 coding sequence is TGTGCCATCAGTGAAGCAAGCGGGAGATTTGAGCAGTTCTTC.

The rearrangement links TRBV20-1 to TRBJ2-3, with D tentatively TRBD2 (6 bases). The germline gives CDR1 DFQATT, CDR2 SNEGSKA (reference sequence). V was cut by 5 bases and J by 3 bases, with 15 bases left in between. The CDR3 runs 14 residues. CDR3 amino acids: CSARRPGLTDTQYF. The CDR3 nucleotides are TGCAGTGCTCGAAGGCCGGGACTGACAGATACGCAGTATTTT.

The table lists this clonotype with a few counts. This chain joins TRBV29-1 and TRBJ2-3, with 9 bases matching TRBD2. The CDR3 contains 13 residues. After removal of 5 bases from V and 4 bases from J, the junction contained 4 bases not matched to a gene. CDR1 is SQVTM, CDR2 ANQGSEA, per germline. The CDR3, as DNA: TGCAGCGTTAGCGGGGGGCCGGCAGATACGCAGTATTTT. Translating gives CSVSGGPADTQYF.

V usage is TRBV6-5 and J usage is TRBJ2-7; weak D call: TRBD1 (6 bases). The last part of the DNA fits TRBJ2-5 better; the J call may be wrong. The CDR3 has 12 residues. CDR1 is MNHEY and CDR2 is SVGAGI in the germline V gene. The CDR3 DNA reads as TGTGCCAGCAGAAGGGACATGGAGACCCAGTACTTC. Translating it yields CASRRDMETQYF.

This clonotype was seen only a few times. The genes are TRBV7-9 and TRBJ2-7; D possibly corresponds to TRBD1 (5 bases). CDR3 size: 14 residues. CDR1 and CDR2 (germline): SEHNR, FQNEAQ (reference sequence). Between the trimmed V and J ends, which lost 5 bases and 4 bases, there was a span of 15 bases. The CDR3 loop is CASSPKGAGYEQYF. CDR3 nucleotide sequence: TGTGCCAGCAGCCCTAAAGGGGCAGGGTACGAGCAGTACTTC.

In the case of this clonotype: A much bigger clone sits one base away, suggesting this may be a read error. J is TRBJ1-5 and V is TRBV27; D gene unclear. Trimming left V 7 bases short and J 0 bases short, with 7 bases between. Germline V lookup: CDR1 MNHEY, CDR2 SMNVEV (reference sequence). CDR3 size: 13 residues. The CDR3 bases are TGTGCCAGCACCTCTTATAGCAATCAGCCCCAGCATTTT. The encoded protein is CASTSYSNQPQHF.

This clonotype was detected a few times. The gene calls are TRBV10-3 and TRBJ2-3, with D unclear. This CDR3 has 15 residues. Trimming cost V 0 bases and J 0 bases, with 7 bases left between them. Germline V gene data show CDR1 as ENHRY and CDR2 as SYGVKD. CDR3 amino acids: CAISESRVSTDTQYF. The CDR3 coding sequence is TGTGCCATCAGTGAGTCGAGAGTTAGCACAGATACGCAGTATTTT.

The chain recombines TRBV7-8 with TRBJ2-1; D not certain. Trimming left V 0 bases short and J 9 bases short, with 12 bases between. The CDR3 has 14 amino acids. Germline V gene sequence: CDR1 SGHVS, CDR2 FQNEAQ. DNA for the CDR3: TGTGCCAGCAGCTTAGCTGATCAGTGGGGTGAGCAGTTCTTC. Translated, it gives CASSLADQWGEQFF.

In its sample, this clonotype was seen a few times. The V call is TRBV3-1, the J call TRBJ2-1; TRBD2 is a possible D gene (6 bases). The CDR3 contains 16 residues. Germline CDR1 is LGHDT and CDR2 is YNNKEL (reference sequence). Trimming shortened V by 0 bases and J by 9 bases, and 18 bases separated the two germline ends. This chain's CDR3 is CASSQDSRTSHSEQFF. DNA of the CDR3: TGTGCCAGCAGCCAAGACAGCAGAACTAGCCATAGTGAGCAGTTCTTC.

The chain has TRBV13 and TRBJ2-4; D unresolved. Germline CDR1 PRHDT, CDR2 FYEKMQ (reference sequence). This CDR3 is built from 13 residues. With 6 bases removed from V and 6 bases from J, the gap between germline ends came to 12 bases. The CDR3 coding sequence is TGTGCCAGCAGTCCTCCGATAGGAAACATTCAGTACTTC. Translation: CASSPPIGNIQYF. Combining the CDR3 with reference TRBV13 and TRBJ2-4 gives the whole variable domain AAGVIQSPRHLIKEKRETATLKCYPIPRHDTVYWYQQGPGQDPQFLISFYEKMQSDKGSIPDRFSAQQFSDYHSELNMSSLELGDSALYFCASSPPIGNIQYFGAGTRLSVL.

This clonotype was observed a few times. This rearrangement joins TRBV29-1 to TRBJ1-1, with D perhaps TRBD1 (5 bases). Per the germline V gene, CDR1 is SQVTM and CDR2 is ANQGSEA. CDR3 length: 15 residues. The V end lost 6 bases, the J end lost 1 base, and 18 bases lay between the germline ends. This CDR3 is CSVERSGTANTEAFF. In DNA, the CDR3 is TGCAGCGTCGAAAGATCCGGGACGGCGAACACTGAAGCTTTCTTT.

In this sample, this clonotype turned up a few times. V is TRBV7-2 and J is TRBJ2-7; D not resolved. This CDR3 contains 16 residues. Trimming took 0 bases from V and 6 from J, leaving 18 bases between them. From germline, CDR1 is SGHTA and CDR2 FQGNSA. CDR3 sequence reads: CASSLAQSTRLREQYF. Written as DNA, the CDR3 is TGTGCCAGCAGCTTAGCTCAATCGACCCGCCTACGCGAGCAGTACTTC. The full variable domain, completed using reference TRBV7-2 and TRBJ2-7, is GAGVSQSPSNKVTEKGKDVELRCDPISGHTALYWYRQSLGQGLEFLIYFQGNSAPDKSGLPSDRFSAERTGGSVSTLTIQRTQQEDSAVYLCASSLAQSTRLREQYFGPGTRLTVT.

V is TRBV7-8 and J is TRBJ2-7; 9 bases align to TRBD1. The CDR3 is made up of 15 amino acids. Looked up from germline, CDR1 is SGHVS and CDR2 is FQNEAQ. Losses at the gene ends were 6 bases for V and 3 bases for J; bases not matched to a gene: 9. CDR3 in amino acids: CASSYTGGGGYEQYF. CDR3 nucleotide sequence: TGTGCCAGCAGTTATACAGGGGGCGGCGGCTACGAGCAGTACTTC.

Only a few counts were recorded for this clonotype. The chain links TRBV5-1 to TRBJ1-4; unclear D gene. The V gene's germline CDR1 is SGHRS and CDR2 YFSETQ. Trimming pared 7 bases from V and 6 bases from J, leaving 16 bases between. The CDR3 loop spans 14 amino acids. CDR3 DNA: TGCGCCAGCTCCCCCCCTGACGAATATGAAAAACTGTTTTTT. Amino acid sequence: CASSPPDEYEKLFF.